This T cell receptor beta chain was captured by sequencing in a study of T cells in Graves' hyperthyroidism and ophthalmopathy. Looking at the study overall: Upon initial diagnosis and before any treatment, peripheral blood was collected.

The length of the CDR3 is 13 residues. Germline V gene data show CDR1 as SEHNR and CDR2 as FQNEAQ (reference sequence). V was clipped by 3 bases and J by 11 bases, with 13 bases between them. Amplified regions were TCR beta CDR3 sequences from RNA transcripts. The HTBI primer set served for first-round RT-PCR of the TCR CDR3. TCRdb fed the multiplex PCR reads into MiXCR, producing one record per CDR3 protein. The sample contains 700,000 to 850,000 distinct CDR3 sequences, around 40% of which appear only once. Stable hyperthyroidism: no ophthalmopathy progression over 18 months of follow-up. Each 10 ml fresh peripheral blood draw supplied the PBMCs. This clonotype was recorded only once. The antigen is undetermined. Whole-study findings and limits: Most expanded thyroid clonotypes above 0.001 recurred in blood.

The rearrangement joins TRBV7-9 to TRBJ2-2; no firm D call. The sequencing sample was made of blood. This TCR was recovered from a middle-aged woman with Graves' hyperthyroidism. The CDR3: CASSFAERGELFF. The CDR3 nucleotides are TGTGCCAGCAGCTTTGCTGAGCGCGGTGAGCTGTTTTTT. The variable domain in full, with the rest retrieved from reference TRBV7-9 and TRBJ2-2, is DTGVSQNPRHKITKRGQNVTFRCDPISEHNRLYWYRQTLGQGPEFLTYFQNEAQLEKSRLLSDRFSAERPKGSFSTLEIQRTEQGDSAMYLCASSFAERGELFFGEGSRLTVL.